These 5 T cell receptor beta chains originate from one sample sequenced in a study of control samples from healthy donors and cancer patients. Assay used: immunoSEQ multiplex PCR; TCRdb lists only in-frame clones, some missing. The table includes some 130,000 clones, just under 95% detected once. Sequenced: blood. The origin of the receptors is a man between 18 and 29 years old in good health.

The V and J genes are TRBV11-3 and TRBJ2-1; 12 bases match TRBD2. The CDR3 is 17 residues long. CDR1 SGHNT and CDR2 YENEEA come from the germline V gene. V lost 5 bases to trimming and J lost 0 bases; unmatched junction nucleotides: 5. The CDR3 nucleotides read TGTGCCAGCAGCGAATCTAGCGGGGGGGTCTCCTACAATGAGCAGTTCTTC. The encoded protein is CASSESSGGVSYNEQFF.

The chain is built from TRBV4-1 and TRBJ2-7, with TRBD1 as a possible D gene (6 bases). The germline gives CDR1 MGHRA, CDR2 YSYEKL. Between the trimmed V and J ends, which lost 3 bases and 0 bases, there was a span of 6 bases. This CDR3 region has 13 residues. The CDR3 DNA reads TGCGCCAGCAGCCAGGACAGCTCCTACGAGCAGTACTTC. Protein: CASSQDSSYEQYF.

This clone was seen more than once but under ten times. The chain is built from TRBV7-9 and TRBJ1-4; no clear D gene. This CDR3 has 16 residues. Per the germline V gene, CDR1 is SEHNR and CDR2 is FQNEAQ (reference sequence). Trimming left V 3 bases short and J 4 bases short, with 15 bases between. CDR3 DNA: TGTGCCAGCAGCTTCCTTGGGGAAGGGCTTAATGAAAAACTGTTTTTT. It translates to CASSFLGEGLNEKLFF.

The chain links TRBV20-1 to TRBJ1-5, with 8 bases aligning to TRBD1. Per the germline V gene, CDR1 is DFQATT and CDR2 is SNEGSKA (reference sequence). J was trimmed by 3 bases and V by 3 bases; bases with no gene match: 16. The CDR3 is made up of 18 amino acids. In nucleotides, the CDR3 is TGCAGTGCTAGTGATGGGCAGGGGGCGTCTGGCTACAATCAGCCCCAGCATTTT. Translation gives CSASDGQGASGYNQPQHF.

This rearrangement joins TRBV11-2 to TRBJ2-1, with D tentatively TRBD2 (6 bases). V lost 0 bases and J 0 bases, leaving 9 bases between the germline ends. Germline V gives CDR1 SGHAT, CDR2 FQNNGV. This CDR3 is 16 amino acids long. The CDR3 sequence: CASSLDWRDSYNEQFF. The DNA for the CDR3 is TGTGCCAGCAGCTTAGACTGGAGGGACTCCTACAATGAGCAGTTCTTC. The full variable domain, in which reference TRBV11-2 and TRBJ2-1 provide the parts outside the CDR3, is EAGVAQSPRYKIIEKRQSVAFWCNPISGHATLYWYQQILGQGPKLLIQFQNNGVVDDSQLPKDRFSAERLKGVDSTLKIQPAKLEDSAVYLCASSLDWRDSYNEQFFGPGTRLTVL.